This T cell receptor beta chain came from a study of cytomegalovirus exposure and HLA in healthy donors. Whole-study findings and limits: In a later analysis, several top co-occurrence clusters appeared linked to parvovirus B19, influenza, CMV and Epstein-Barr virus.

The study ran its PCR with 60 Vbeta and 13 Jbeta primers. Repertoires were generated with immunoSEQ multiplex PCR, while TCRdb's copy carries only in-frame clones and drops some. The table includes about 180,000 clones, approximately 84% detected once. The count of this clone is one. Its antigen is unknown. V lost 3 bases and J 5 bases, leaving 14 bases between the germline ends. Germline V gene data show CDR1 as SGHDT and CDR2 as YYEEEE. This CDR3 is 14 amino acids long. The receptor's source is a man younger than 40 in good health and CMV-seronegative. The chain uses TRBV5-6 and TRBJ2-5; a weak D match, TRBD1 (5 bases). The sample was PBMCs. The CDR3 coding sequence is TGTGCCAGCAGCTCCGTAGGGGCGGAGGAGACCCAGTACTTC. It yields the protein CASSSVGAEETQYF.